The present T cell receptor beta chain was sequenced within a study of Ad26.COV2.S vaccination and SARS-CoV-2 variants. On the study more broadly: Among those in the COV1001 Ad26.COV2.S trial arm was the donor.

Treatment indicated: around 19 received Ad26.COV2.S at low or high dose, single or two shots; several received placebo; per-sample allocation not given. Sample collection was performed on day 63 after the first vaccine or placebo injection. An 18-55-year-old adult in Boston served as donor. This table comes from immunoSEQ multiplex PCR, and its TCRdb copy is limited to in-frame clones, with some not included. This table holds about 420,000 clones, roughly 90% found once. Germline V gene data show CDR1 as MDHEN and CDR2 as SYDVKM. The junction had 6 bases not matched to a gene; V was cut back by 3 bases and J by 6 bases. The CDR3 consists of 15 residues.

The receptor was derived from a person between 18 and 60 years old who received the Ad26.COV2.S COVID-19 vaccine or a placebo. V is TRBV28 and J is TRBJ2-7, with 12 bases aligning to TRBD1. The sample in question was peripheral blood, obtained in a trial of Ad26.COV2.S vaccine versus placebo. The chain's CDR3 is CASSLTRDRGLEQYF. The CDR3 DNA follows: TGTGCCAGCAGTTTGACCCGGGACAGGGGGCTCGAGCAGTACTTC.